The clone carrying this T cell receptor (beta chain) was picked up a small number of times. At one boundary the junction diverges from the germline segment, which might be a read error. 5'RACE template switching generated TCR cDNA, adding a universal primer site and UMIs. From the 5' RACE reads, TCRdb called clonotypes with MiXCR, one entry per CDR3 protein. The sample consists of over 35,000 distinct CDR3 sequences, 5.5% to 8% of them appearing once. This entry is derived from a study of T cells after yellow fever vaccination. Study-wide context: Investigators used CD3, CD45RA, CCR7 and CD95 to sort the EM, EMRA, CM and Tscm memory subsets. Study-wide results and caveats: In sorted memory subsets at day 0, almost all vaccine-responding clonotypes were below detection. Primary-vaccination clones mostly resurfaced post-booster (under 98% CD4, around 88% CD8).

The CDR3 totals 16 residues. Looked up from germline, CDR1 is SSHAT and CDR2 is FNYEAQ (reference sequence). The receptor's source is a man aged 30-40 years who received the YFV17D yellow fever vaccine. This sample comprised PBMCs, either bulk or a sorted T-cell subset (CD4+, CD8+, memory, or dextramer-sorted; not recorded which), obtained 45 days after the yellow fever booster vaccination. This chain links TRBV7-7 with TRBJ2-5, with D perhaps matching TRBD2 (6 bases). The CDR3 spells CASSLGRLVSQETQYF. The CDR3 region has the DNA TGTGCTAGCAGCCTAGGCAGACTAGTCTCCCAAGAGACCCAGTACTTC. Filled out from reference TRBV7-7 and TRBJ2-5, the complete variable domain reads GAGVSQSPRYKVTKRGQDVTLRCDPISSHATLYWYQQALGQGPEFLTYFNYEAQPDKSGLPSDRFSAERPEGSISTLTIQRTEQRDSAMYRCASSLGRLVSQETQYFGPGTRLLVL.